This T cell receptor beta chain emerged from a study of Ad26.COV2.S vaccination and SARS-CoV-2 variants. Study-level results: Using TCR breadth and depth analyses may have led to underestimated total T cell responses. Non-spike TCR breadth showed similarity between vaccine and placebo recipients. CD8+ and CD4+ T cells specific for spike reportedly responded with substantial breadth after vaccination.

The method was immunoSEQ multiplex PCR; TCRdb's version includes in-frame clones alone and lacks a portion of them. The sample comprises more than 300,000 clones, more than 85% of which are singletons, and roughly 5% rests with the top ten. The CDR3 runs 15 residues. Per the germline V gene, CDR1 is SGHRS and CDR2 is YFSETQ. Trimming shortened V by 0 bases and J by 4 bases, and 11 bases separated the two germline ends. This sample's treatment: around 19 received Ad26.COV2.S at low or high dose, single or two shots; about 5 received placebo; per-sample allocation not given. Sampling was performed 63 days after the first vaccine or placebo injection. This clone was seen once. Its antigen is currently unknown.

The rearrangement links TRBV5-1 to TRBJ2-1; D tentatively reads TRBD1 or TRBD2 (5 bases each). The origin of this receptor is a person aged 18-60 years who received the Ad26.COV2.S COVID-19 vaccine or a placebo. Sequencing was performed on peripheral blood, taken in a trial of Ad26.COV2.S vaccine versus placebo. The CDR3 loop is CASSLAGTRYNEQFF. The CDR3 DNA sequence: TGCGCCAGCAGCTTGGCCGGGACGCGATACAATGAGCAGTTCTTC. The full variable domain, its missing parts supplied by reference TRBV5-1 and TRBJ2-1, is KAGVTQTPRYLIKTRGQQVTLSCSPISGHRSVSWYQQTPGQGLQFLFEYFSETQRNKGNFPGRFSGRQFSNSRSEMNVSTLELGDSALYLCASSLAGTRYNEQFFGPGTRLTVL.